This record covers a single T cell receptor beta chain. This entry belongs to a study of blood T cell repertoires in COVID-19. About the study: The United States, Italy and Spain were the sources of the acute and convalescent COVID-19 samples.

Sequencing was performed with immunoSEQ multiplex PCR; in TCRdb, only in-frame clones are kept and a portion is missing. The sample has roughly 250,000 clones, roughly 80% seen once; the top ten hold roughly 14%. It was during active infection that Seattle patients were enrolled and then longitudinally followed. Sequencing was done on a sample of peripheral blood. The source is a person aged 70 to 85 with COVID-19, enrolled during active disease.

The chain's CDR3 is CASSLGEGGQFF. CDR3 nucleotide sequence: TGCGCCAGCAGCTTGGGAGAGGGAGGGCAGTTCTTC. The chain has TRBV5-1 and TRBJ2-1, with TRBD2 as a possible D gene (6 bases). CDR1 and CDR2 from the germline V gene are SGHRS and YFSETQ. This CDR3 has 12 amino acids. V shed 0 bases and J shed 12 bases, with 10 bases lying between them.